This T cell receptor beta chain was recorded in a study of CD8 T cells in ankylosing spondylitis. Points from the study as a whole: Characteristic of ankylosing spondylitis blood, it appeared, was a TCR beta motif comprising about eight highly homologous variants.

The CDR3 is made up of 14 amino acids. Germline values: CDR1 LGHDT, CDR2 YNNKEL (reference sequence). V shed 0 bases and J shed 4 bases, with 6 bases lying between them. As to this clonotype: What it binds is unknown.

TCR beta libraries were made by quantitative 5'-RACE with molecular barcodes. TCRdb reanalysed the 5' RACE reads using MiXCR and keeps one entry per CDR3 protein. The repertoire holds roughly 150,000 distinct CDR3 sequences, under 35% seen once, with 6% in the top ten. Sequenced: synovial fluid, either unsorted or a sorted T cell fraction (not recorded which). V is TRBV3-1 and J is TRBJ2-2; D uncertain. The receptor comes from a male donor with ankylosing spondylitis. The CDR3 reads CASSQDWTTGELFF. The CDR3, as DNA: TGTGCCAGCAGCCAAGATTGGACCACCGGGGAGCTGTTTTTT.